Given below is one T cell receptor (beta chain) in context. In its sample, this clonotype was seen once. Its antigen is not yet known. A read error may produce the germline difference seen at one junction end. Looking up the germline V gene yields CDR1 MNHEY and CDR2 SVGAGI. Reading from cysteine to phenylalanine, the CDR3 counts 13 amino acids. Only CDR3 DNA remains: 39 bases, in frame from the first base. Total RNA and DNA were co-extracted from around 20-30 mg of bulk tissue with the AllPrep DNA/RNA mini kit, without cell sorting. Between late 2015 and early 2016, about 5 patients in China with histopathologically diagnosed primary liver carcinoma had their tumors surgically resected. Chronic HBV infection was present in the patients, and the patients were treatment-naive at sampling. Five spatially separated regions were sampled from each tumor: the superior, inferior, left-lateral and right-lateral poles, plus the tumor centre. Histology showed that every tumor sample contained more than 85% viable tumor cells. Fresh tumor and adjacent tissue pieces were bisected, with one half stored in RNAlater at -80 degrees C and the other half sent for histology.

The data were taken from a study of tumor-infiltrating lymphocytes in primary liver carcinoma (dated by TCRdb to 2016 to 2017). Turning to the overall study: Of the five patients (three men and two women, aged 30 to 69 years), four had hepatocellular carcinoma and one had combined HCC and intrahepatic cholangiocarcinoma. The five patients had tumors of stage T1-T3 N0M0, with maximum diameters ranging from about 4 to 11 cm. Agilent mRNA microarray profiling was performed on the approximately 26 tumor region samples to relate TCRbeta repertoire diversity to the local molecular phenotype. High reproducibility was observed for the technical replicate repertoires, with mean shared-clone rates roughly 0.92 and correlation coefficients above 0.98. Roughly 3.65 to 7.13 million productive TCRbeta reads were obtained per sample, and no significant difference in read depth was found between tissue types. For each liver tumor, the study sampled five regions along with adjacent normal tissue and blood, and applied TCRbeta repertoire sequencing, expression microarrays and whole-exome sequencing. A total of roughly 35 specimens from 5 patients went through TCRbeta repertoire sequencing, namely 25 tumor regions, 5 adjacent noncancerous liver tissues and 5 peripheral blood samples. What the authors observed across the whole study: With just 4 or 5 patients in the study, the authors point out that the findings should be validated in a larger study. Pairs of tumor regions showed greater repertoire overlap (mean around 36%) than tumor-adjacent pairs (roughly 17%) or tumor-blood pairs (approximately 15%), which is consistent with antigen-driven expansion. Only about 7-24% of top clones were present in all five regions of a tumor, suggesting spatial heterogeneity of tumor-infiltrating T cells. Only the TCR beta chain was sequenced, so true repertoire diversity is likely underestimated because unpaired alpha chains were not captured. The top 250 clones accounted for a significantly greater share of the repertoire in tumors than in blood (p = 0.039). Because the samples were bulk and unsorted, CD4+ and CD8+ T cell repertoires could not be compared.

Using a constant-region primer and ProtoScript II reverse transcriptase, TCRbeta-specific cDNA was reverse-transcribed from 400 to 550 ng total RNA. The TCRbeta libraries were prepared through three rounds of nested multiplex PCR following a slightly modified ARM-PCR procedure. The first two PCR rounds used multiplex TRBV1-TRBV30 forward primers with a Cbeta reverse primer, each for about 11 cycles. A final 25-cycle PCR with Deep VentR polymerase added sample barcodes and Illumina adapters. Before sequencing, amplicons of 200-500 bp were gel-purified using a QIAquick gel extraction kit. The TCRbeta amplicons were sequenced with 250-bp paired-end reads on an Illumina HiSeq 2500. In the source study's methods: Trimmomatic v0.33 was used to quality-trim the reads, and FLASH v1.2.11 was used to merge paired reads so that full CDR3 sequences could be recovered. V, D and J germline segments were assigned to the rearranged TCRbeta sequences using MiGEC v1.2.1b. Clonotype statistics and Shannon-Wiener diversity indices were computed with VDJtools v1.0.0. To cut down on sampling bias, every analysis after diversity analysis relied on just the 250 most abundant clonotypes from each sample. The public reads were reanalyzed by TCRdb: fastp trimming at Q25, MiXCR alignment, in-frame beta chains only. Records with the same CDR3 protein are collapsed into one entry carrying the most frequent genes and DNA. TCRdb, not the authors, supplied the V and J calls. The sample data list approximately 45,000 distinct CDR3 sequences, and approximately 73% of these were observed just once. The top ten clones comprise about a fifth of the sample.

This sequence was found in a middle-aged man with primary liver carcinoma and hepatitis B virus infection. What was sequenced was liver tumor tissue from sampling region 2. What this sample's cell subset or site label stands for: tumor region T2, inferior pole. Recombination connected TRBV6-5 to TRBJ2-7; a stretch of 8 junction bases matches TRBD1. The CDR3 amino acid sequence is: CARMGTGEYELYF. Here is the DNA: TGTGCCAGGATGGGGACAGGCGAGTACGAGCTGTACTTC.